The 12 T cell receptor beta chains below come from one sample, sequenced in a study of STAT3 mutations in large granular lymphocyte leukemia. Study outcomes and limitations: At least one immunodominant TCR beta clonotype appeared in every T-cell large granular lymphocyte leukemia patient.

The antigens of these receptors remain unknown. Method: immunoSEQ multiplex PCR; TCRdb's copy keeps in-frame clones and lacks some. The sample includes roughly 10,000 clones, nearly 90% of them seen just once. The sample consisted of peripheral blood mononuclear cells. The receptor source for this set is a man between 60 and 70 years old with T-cell large granular lymphocyte leukemia. Some clones in this sample may be carry-over from other donors' samples.

The chain combines TRBV30 with TRBJ1-5, with 11 bases aligning to TRBD1. V lost 4 bases and J lost 6; bases outside the gene matches: 2. This CDR3 spans 13 amino acids. Germline-derived CDR1 and CDR2 are GTSNPN and SVGIG (reference sequence). This CDR3 is CAWKGTGGQPQHF. Here the CDR3 DNA reads TGTGCCTGGAAAGGGACAGGGGGTCAGCCCCAGCATTTT. The entire variable domain, with the rest obtained from reference TRBV30 and TRBJ1-5, is as follows: SQTIHQWPATLVQPVGSPLSLECTVEGTSNPNLYWYRQAAGRGLQLLFYSVGIGQISSEVPQNLSASRPQDRQFILSSKKLLLSDSGFYLCAWKGTGGQPQHFGDGTRLSIL.

The V and J genes are TRBV4-3 and TRBJ1-2; 9 nucleotides line up with TRBD1. Germline-derived CDR1 and CDR2 are LGHNA and YSLEER. This CDR3 spans 15 amino acids. Unmatched junction bases numbered 8, after V lost 3 bases and J lost 6 bases. The CDR3 nucleotides are TGCGCCAGCAGCCAGTCCGGGACAGGGAGCGATGGCTACACCTTC. Encoded protein: CASSQSGTGSDGYTF.

The sample holds one count of this clone. V usage is TRBV28 and J usage is TRBJ1-2; D gene ambiguous. Deletions cut 5 bases from V and 4 bases from J, with 8 bases between. CDR1 is MDHEN, CDR2 SYDVKM, per germline. The CDR3 covers 12 residues. The CDR3, as DNA: TGTGCCAGCAGTGGCAGAACCTATGGCTACACCTTC. It yields the protein CASSGRTYGYTF.

The gene calls are TRBV7-2 and TRBJ2-1, with D possibly TRBD2 on 6 matching bases. The CDR3 extends over 16 amino acids. V lost 4 bases, J lost 4 bases, and 17 bases lay in between. Germline assignment: CDR1 SGHTA and CDR2 FQGNSA. This CDR3 reads CASSSFVSGTYNEQFF. As DNA, the CDR3 is TGTGCCAGCAGCTCATTCGTTAGCGGTACTTACAATGAGCAGTTCTTC.

The chain links TRBV7-8 to TRBJ2-5; a weak D match, TRBD1 (6 bases). Germline CDR1 SGHVS, CDR2 FQNEAQ. The CDR3 loop spans 18 amino acids. Between the trimmed V and J ends, which lost 5 bases and 5 bases, there was a span of 27 bases. CDR3 in DNA: TGTGCCAGCAGCGCGACCCGGGACACAAGGGGATTGTTCGAGACCCAGTACTTC. It translates to CASSATRDTRGLFETQYF.

This clone was seen just once. The chain has TRBV2 and TRBJ2-7; 8 bases line up with TRBD2. V shed 2 bases, J shed 7 bases, and the junction held 7 bases outside the gene matches. CDR1 and CDR2 from the germline V gene are SNHLY and FYNNEI. The CDR3 length is 14 residues. The CDR3 here is CASSERSGGWEQYF. The CDR3 DNA reads as TGTGCCAGCAGTGAAAGGTCGGGAGGGTGGGAGCAGTACTTC.

The chain combines TRBV30 with TRBJ2-1; 13 nucleotides match TRBD2. The J segment lost 7 bases and the V segment lost 6 bases, leaving 6 bases of the junction unmatched. CDR3 length: 14 amino acids. Germline CDR1 and CDR2: GTSNPN and SVGIG (reference sequence). The CDR3: CACLGLAGVNEQFF. The DNA for the CDR3 is TGTGCCTGCCTAGGACTAGCGGGAGTTAATGAGCAGTTCTTC.

This chain joins TRBV5-6 and TRBJ2-7, with D unresolved. This CDR3 is 14 amino acids long. CDR1 and CDR2 (germline): SGHDT, YYEEEE. The V and J ends lost 0 bases and 5 bases respectively, with 12 bases between them. The CDR3 reads CASSLGLLRNEQYF. The CDR3, as DNA: TGTGCCAGCAGCTTGGGGCTTCTTCGGAACGAGCAGTACTTC.

CDR3 DNA: TGTGCCAGCTCACCCGTGGAGGGCCTTGCCAAAAACATTCAGTACTTC. As protein: CASSPVEGLAKNIQYF. The V call is TRBV18, the J call TRBJ2-4; perhaps TRBD2 as D (6 bases). The CDR3 consists of 16 residues. V was clipped by 3 bases and J by 1 base, with 13 bases between them. Germline assignment: CDR1 KGHSH and CDR2 LQKENI.

The chain has TRBV6-1 and TRBJ1-1; no clear D. Deletions cut 7 bases from V and 5 bases from J, with 11 bases between. The CDR3 runs 12 residues. Germline assignment: CDR1 MNHNS and CDR2 SASEGT. CDR3 in amino acids: CASTWKWTEAFF. The CDR3, as DNA: TGTGCCAGCACCTGGAAGTGGACTGAAGCTTTCTTT.

The CDR3 nucleotides are TGCAGCTTACGGACAGGCTACCAAGAGACCCAGTACTTC. Translated: CSLRTGYQETQYF. The chain uses TRBV29-1 and TRBJ2-5; 7 bases match TRBD1. In germline, CDR1 is SQVTM, CDR2 ANQGSEA. This CDR3 has 13 amino acids. V was pared by 8 bases and J by 0 bases, with 6 bases of the junction left unmatched.

This clone was seen only once. The chain recombines TRBV7-9 with TRBJ2-3, with D perhaps TRBD2 (6 bases). This CDR3 region has 17 residues. From germline, CDR1 is SEHNR and CDR2 FQNEAQ (reference sequence). V shed 5 bases and J shed 1 base, with 19 bases lying between them. This chain's CDR3 is CASSPRPAGPRTDTQYF. DNA of the CDR3: TGTGCCAGCAGCCCCCGACCAGCGGGTCCCCGCACAGATACGCAGTATTTT. Full variable domain (rest looked up from reference TRBV7-9 and TRBJ2-3): DTGVSQNPRHKITKRGQNVTFRCDPISEHNRLYWYRQTLGQGPEFLTYFQNEAQLEKSRLLSDRFSAERPKGSFSTLEIQRTEQGDSAMYLCASSPRPAGPRTDTQYFGPGTRLTVL.